This T cell receptor beta chain was retrieved from a study of Graves' ophthalmopathy and Graves' hyperthyroidism. The overall study: Before any treatment, peripheral blood was taken at the initial diagnosis.

Amplified material comprised TCR beta CDR3 regions derived from RNA transcripts. After a first-round RT-PCR with HTBI primers, a second-round multiplex PCR was run. One entry per CDR3 protein results from TCRdb running MiXCR on the multiplex PCR reads. The data show hundreds of thousands of distinct CDR3 sequences, 13% to 15% seen once. This CDR3 has 13 residues. V was pared by 7 bases and J by 5 bases, with 14 bases between. In donors with ophthalmopathy, activity was moderate-to-severe, with CAS ≥3, NOSPECS ≥4 and duration under 3 months. Uncontrolled infections, other autoimmune diseases, pregnancy or lactation barred patients from enrollment. Diagnostic conclusions were grounded in clinical symptoms, serum thyroxine, TRAb, thyroid ultrasound and orbital computed tomography.

The genes are TRBV12-3 or TRBV12-4 and TRBJ2-5; D gene uncertain. The TCR originated in a woman in her 30s with Graves' ophthalmopathy. The sample consisted of blood. For the CDR3, the DNA is TGTGCCAGCACCGCCCTCGATGGGGAGACCCAGTACTTC. It codes for CASTALDGETQYF.